This TCR delta chain is from a study of gamma-delta T cells after stem cell transplantation. This clone is termed medium-sized. The same CDR3 also results from other DNA sequences found in this sample. TCRdb reprocessed the RT-PCR reads through CATT. The sample yields 2,600 or so delta-chain clones, around 1.6% seen once. V lost 0 bases and J lost 0; bases outside the gene matches: 7. This CDR3 is built from 17 residues. CDR1 is GEAIGNYY and CDR2 is EKD in the germline V gene. This rearrangement joins TRDV2 to TRDJ1, with TRDD3 identical over 9 bases. The sample was gamma-delta T cells. This receptor was obtained from a human donor. It is not recorded whose cells these are; they may come from a transplant donor. CDR3 region: CACDTITGGPDTDKLIF. The CDR3 DNA follows: TGTGCCTGTGACACCATTACTGGGGGACCCGACACCGATAAACTCATCTTT.